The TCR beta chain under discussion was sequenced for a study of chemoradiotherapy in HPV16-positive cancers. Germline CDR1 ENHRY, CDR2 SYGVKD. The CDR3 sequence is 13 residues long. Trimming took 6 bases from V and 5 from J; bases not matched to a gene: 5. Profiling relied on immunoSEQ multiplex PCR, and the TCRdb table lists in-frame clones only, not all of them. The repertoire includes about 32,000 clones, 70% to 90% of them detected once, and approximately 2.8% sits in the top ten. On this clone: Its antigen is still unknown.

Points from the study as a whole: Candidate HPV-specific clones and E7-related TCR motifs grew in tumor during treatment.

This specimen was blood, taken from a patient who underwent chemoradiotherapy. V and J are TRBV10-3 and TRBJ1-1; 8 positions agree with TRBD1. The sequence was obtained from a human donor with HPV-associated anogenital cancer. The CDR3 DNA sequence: TGTGCCATCAGCTACAGGGGGGAAACTGAAGCTTTCTTT. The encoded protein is CAISYRGETEAFF.